Presented here are 8 T cell receptor beta chains from one specimen sequenced in a study of blood T cell repertoires in COVID-19. Sequencing used immunoSEQ multiplex PCR; TCRdb keeps in-frame clones, though not all of them. The sample includes more than 150,000 clones, around 78% of them seen just once. Sequenced: peripheral blood. These receptor sequences come from an elderly woman with active or convalescent COVID-19.

This clone turned up a few times. The J gene is TRBJ1-2, the V gene TRBV27, with D unclear. CDR3 length: 15 residues. The V end lost 3 bases, the J end lost 1 base, and 12 bases lay between the germline ends. Germline V gene sequence: CDR1 MNHEY, CDR2 SMNVEV (reference sequence). In DNA, the CDR3 is TGTGCCAGCAGTTTCAGACAAGAAAATAACTATGGCTACACCTTC. Protein: CASSFRQENNYGYTF.

The chain joins TRBV28 to TRBJ1-5; TRBD1 matches 7 bases. This CDR3 is 14 amino acids long. Germline CDR1 is MDHEN and CDR2 is SYDVKM. V gave up 6 bases and J gave up 3 bases; unmatched junction bases: 5. The CDR3 here is CASRFGQVNQPQHF. CDR3 nucleotides: TGTGCCAGCAGATTCGGACAGGTCAATCAGCCCCAGCATTTT.

The genes are TRBV12-3 or TRBV12-4 and TRBJ1-5; D gene unclear. The CDR3 length is 12 residues. V was shortened by 7 bases and J by 4 bases, with 8 bases between the two germline ends. The CDR3, as DNA: TGTGCCAGCACCCTATCGAATCAGCCCCAGCATTTT. Translation gives CASTLSNQPQHF.

V and J are TRBV28 and TRBJ1-5; no clear D gene. Germline loops: CDR1 MDHEN, CDR2 SYDVKM. CDR3 size: 13 residues. The V and J ends lost 2 bases and 4 bases respectively, with 6 bases between them. CDR3 region: CASSLPENQPQHF. The DNA for the CDR3 is TGTGCCAGCAGTTTACCAGAAAATCAGCCCCAGCATTTT.

V gene TRBV7-8 combines with J gene TRBJ2-1, with D perhaps matching TRBD1 (6 bases). There are 15 residues in the CDR3. From germline, CDR1 is SGHVS and CDR2 FQNEAQ. Trimming stripped 3 bases from V and 5 bases from J, with 14 bases between. CDR3 in DNA: TGTGCCAGCAGCTTCATATTGGGGGCGGACAATGAGCAGTTCTTC. As protein: CASSFILGADNEQFF.

V and J are TRBV4-2 and TRBJ1-6; 10 bases are shared with TRBD1. J was trimmed by 14 bases and V by 0 bases; bases with no gene match: 4. Per the germline V gene, CDR1 is LGHNA and CDR2 is YNFKEQ. This CDR3 has 14 amino acids. The CDR3 DNA is TGTGCCAGCAGCCAAGACGGGACAGGGGTGGCCCTCCACTTT. Translation gives CASSQDGTGVALHF.

The chain has TRBV4-2 and TRBJ2-5; 8 bases fit TRBD1. Losses at the gene ends were 2 bases for V and 5 bases for J; bases not matched to a gene: 13. Germline V gives CDR1 LGHNA, CDR2 YNFKEQ. This CDR3 contains 17 residues. The CDR3: CASSQSAGAGGAETQYF. In DNA, the CDR3 is TGTGCCAGCAGCCAATCCGCCGGGGCAGGGGGCGCGGAGACCCAGTACTTC.

The V and J genes are TRBV9 and TRBJ1-2; 10 nucleotides match TRBD1. The CDR3 is 16 amino acids. Germline V lookup: CDR1 SGDLS, CDR2 YYNGEE. V lost 1 base, J lost 7 bases, and 10 bases stayed unmatched. The CDR3 DNA reads TGTGCCAGCAGCGTAAGTCATCGACAGGGGGCCGGTGGCTACACCTTC. This translates into CASSVSHRQGAGGYTF.